A selection of T cell receptor beta chains follows, all from one sample in a study of T cell responses to AZD1222 COVID-19 vaccine. Assay used: immunoSEQ multiplex PCR; TCRdb lists only in-frame clones, some missing. The repertoire holds around 120,000 clones, with around 90% as singletons. This sample comprised peripheral blood, obtained 28 days after the second AZD1222 dose. Receptors were obtained from an adult who received the AZD1222 COVID-19 vaccine. Both conserved end residues are part of each CDR3. D genes are given only for firm matches. Clone size is shown for a subset of rows, as once, few, many or a class of expanded clone.

d_gene: -
j_gene: TRBJ1-5
v_gene: TRBV28
abundance: once
CDR3aa: CASSPGGVPSNQPQHF
CDR3nt: TGTGCCAGCAGCCCCGGGGGGGTCCCTAGCAATCAGCCCCAGCATTTT

d_gene: TRBD2
j_gene: TRBJ2-3
v_gene: TRBV6-6
abundance: -
CDR3aa: CASSYPSGSTDTQYF
CDR3nt: TGTGCCAGCAGTTACCCTAGCGGAAGCACAGATACGCAGTATTTT

d_gene: TRBD1
j_gene: TRBJ1-2
v_gene: TRBV3-1/TRBV3-2
abundance: -
CDR3aa: CASSPRQGLYGYTF
CDR3nt: TGTGCCAGCAGCCCTCGACAGGGCCTCTATGGCTACACCTTC

d_gene: TRBD2
j_gene: TRBJ2-7
v_gene: TRBV15
abundance: -
CDR3aa: CATSRGGLAGSYEQYF
CDR3nt: TGTGCCACCAGCAGAGGGGGACTAGCGGGCTCCTACGAGCAGTACTTC

d_gene: -
j_gene: TRBJ2-3
v_gene: TRBV19
abundance: -
CDR3aa: CASTVGGTDTQYF
CDR3nt: TGTGCCAGTACAGTCGGTGGTACAGATACGCAGTATTTT

d_gene: -
j_gene: TRBJ2-3
v_gene: TRBV9
abundance: -
CDR3aa: CASSVAARGGVDTQYF
CDR3nt: TGTGCCAGCAGCGTAGCGGCCCGGGGTGGAGTAGATACGCAGTATTTT

d_gene: -
j_gene: TRBJ2-3
v_gene: TRBV9
abundance: -
CDR3aa: CAGSVIGRGTDTQYF
CDR3nt: TGTGCCGGCAGCGTAATCGGCAGGGGCACAGATACGCAGTATTTT

d_gene: -
j_gene: TRBJ2-4
v_gene: TRBV12-3/TRBV12-4
abundance: -
CDR3aa: CASSFERGYIQYF
CDR3nt: TGTGCCAGCAGTTTTGAGAGGGGATACATTCAGTACTTC

d_gene: -
j_gene: TRBJ2-7
v_gene: TRBV11-3
abundance: -
CDR3aa: CASSLEVGSSYEQYF
CDR3nt: TGTGCCAGCAGCTTAGAAGTTGGGAGCTCCTACGAGCAGTACTTC

d_gene: -
j_gene: TRBJ2-3
v_gene: TRBV6-6
abundance: -
CDR3aa: CASSSTGSTDTQYF
CDR3nt: TGTGCCAGCAGTTCGACAGGATCCACAGATACGCAGTATTTT

d_gene: TRBD1
j_gene: TRBJ2-7
v_gene: TRBV5-6
abundance: -
CDR3aa: CASSPGTGINEQYF
CDR3nt: TGTGCCAGCAGTCCCGGGACAGGGATCAACGAGCAGTACTTC

d_gene: -
j_gene: TRBJ1-1
v_gene: TRBV7-9
abundance: -
CDR3aa: CASSHSPEAFF
CDR3nt: TGTGCCAGCAGTCACTCCCCTGAAGCTTTCTTT

d_gene: TRBD1
j_gene: TRBJ2-5
v_gene: TRBV5-1
abundance: -
CDR3aa: CASSPGTGGYQETQYF
CDR3nt: TGCGCCAGCAGCCCTGGTACAGGGGGGTACCAAGAGACCCAGTACTTC

d_gene: -
j_gene: TRBJ1-2
v_gene: TRBV11-2
abundance: -
CDR3aa: CASSFGTNYGYTF
CDR3nt: TGTGCCAGCAGCTTCGGGACTAACTATGGCTACACCTTC

d_gene: -
j_gene: TRBJ1-5
v_gene: TRBV3-1/TRBV3-2
abundance: -
CDR3aa: CASSQDLSTQPQHF
CDR3nt: TGTGCCAGCAGCCAAGATTTGAGTACCCAGCCCCAGCATTTT

d_gene: -
j_gene: TRBJ2-3
v_gene: TRBV10-3
abundance: -
CDR3aa: CAISESRDTQYF
CDR3nt: TGTGCCATCAGTGAGTCCAGGGATACGCAGTATTTT

d_gene: -
j_gene: TRBJ1-6
v_gene: TRBV28
abundance: -
CDR3aa: CASSPPGGSYNSPLHF
CDR3nt: TGTGCCAGCAGTCCACCAGGTGGCTCCTATAATTCACCCCTCCACTTT

d_gene: -
j_gene: TRBJ1-3
v_gene: TRBV6-2/TRBV6-3
abundance: once
CDR3aa: CASSYSTDSGNTIYF
CDR3nt: TGTGCCAGCAGTTACTCGACGGACTCTGGAAACACCATATATTTT

d_gene: -
j_gene: TRBJ2-4
v_gene: TRBV5-8
abundance: -
CDR3aa: CASTPRGASVNLAKNIQYF
CDR3nt: TGTGCCAGCACCCCCCGGGGAGCTAGCGTCAATCTAGCCAAAAACATTCAGTACTTC

d_gene: -
j_gene: TRBJ2-7
v_gene: TRBV7-3
abundance: -
CDR3aa: CASSPGPVGEQYF
CDR3nt: TGTGCCAGCAGCCCAGGACCGGTGGGCGAGCAGTACTTC

d_gene: -
j_gene: TRBJ1-3
v_gene: TRBV7-9
abundance: -
CDR3aa: CASSFGGFGNTIYF
CDR3nt: TGTGCCAGCAGCTTCGGGGGATTTGGAAACACCATATATTTT

d_gene: -
j_gene: TRBJ1-6
v_gene: TRBV4-3
abundance: -
CDR3aa: CASRRGDSPLHF
CDR3nt: TGCGCCAGCAGGCGGGGGGATTCACCCCTCCACTTT

d_gene: -
j_gene: TRBJ1-2
v_gene: TRBV9
abundance: once
CDR3aa: CASSVEGEPSF
CDR3nt: TGTGCCAGCAGCGTAGAAGGTGAACCCTCGTTC

d_gene: TRBD2
j_gene: TRBJ2-3
v_gene: TRBV19
abundance: few
CDR3aa: CASGGTGGDTQYF
CDR3nt: TGTGCCAGTGGCGGGACGGGGGGGGATACGCAGTATTTT

d_gene: TRBD2
j_gene: TRBJ2-2
v_gene: TRBV30
abundance: -
CDR3aa: CAAGVRTGELFF
CDR3nt: TGTGCCGCGGGAGTACGCACCGGGGAGCTGTTTTTT

d_gene: -
j_gene: TRBJ1-1
v_gene: TRBV11-3
abundance: few
CDR3aa: CASSLERYHTEAFF
CDR3nt: TGTGCCAGCAGCTTAGAACGGTATCACACTGAAGCTTTCTTT

d_gene: TRBD2
j_gene: TRBJ2-2
v_gene: TRBV6-2/TRBV6-3
abundance: once
CDR3aa: CASSYSGIAGELFF
CDR3nt: TGTGCCAGCAGTTACAGCGGGATTGCTGGGGAGCTGTTTTTT

d_gene: -
j_gene: TRBJ2-1
v_gene: TRBV4-2
abundance: once
CDR3aa: CASSQGGQRTYNEQFF
CDR3nt: TGTGCCAGCAGCCAAGGGGGCCAACGAACCTACAATGAGCAGTTCTTC

d_gene: -
j_gene: TRBJ2-7
v_gene: TRBV18
abundance: -
CDR3aa: CASSPDRSYEQYF
CDR3nt: TGTGCCAGCTCACCGGACAGATCCTACGAGCAGTACTTC

d_gene: -
j_gene: TRBJ1-1
v_gene: TRBV27
abundance: -
CDR3aa: CASSPFAGINTEAFF
CDR3nt: TGTGCCAGCAGTCCCTTCGCGGGGATCAACACTGAAGCTTTCTTT

d_gene: TRBD1
j_gene: TRBJ1-4
v_gene: TRBV9
abundance: -
CDR3aa: CASSIGTGPNEKLFF
CDR3nt: TGTGCCAGCAGCATCGGGACAGGCCCGAATGAAAAACTGTTTTTT

d_gene: TRBD2
j_gene: TRBJ2-7
v_gene: TRBV7-2
abundance: -
CDR3aa: CASSLIRTSASYEQYF
CDR3nt: TGTGCCAGCAGCCTAATACGGACTAGCGCTTCCTACGAGCAGTACTTC

d_gene: TRBD1
j_gene: TRBJ1-3
v_gene: TRBV10-2
abundance: -
CDR3aa: CASSDTGGARVEDTIYF
CDR3nt: TGCGCCAGCAGTGATACAGGGGGCGCCCGTGTGGAGGACACCATATATTTT

d_gene: -
j_gene: TRBJ2-1
v_gene: TRBV24-1
abundance: -
CDR3aa: CATSAPPRVNEQFF
CDR3nt: TGTGCCACCAGTGCCCCCCCCAGGGTCAATGAGCAGTTCTTC

d_gene: -
j_gene: TRBJ1-3
v_gene: TRBV18
abundance: -
CDR3aa: CASSPDGPQEGNTIYF
CDR3nt: TGTGCCAGCTCACCTGACGGGCCACAGGAGGGAAACACCATATATTTT

d_gene: TRBD1
j_gene: TRBJ1-1
v_gene: TRBV7-9
abundance: -
CDR3aa: CASSHFVGTENTEAFF
CDR3nt: TGTGCCAGCAGCCATTTCGTAGGGACAGAGAACACTGAAGCTTTCTTT

d_gene: -
j_gene: TRBJ2-2
v_gene: TRBV30
abundance: -
CDR3aa: CAWSSGVAGELFF
CDR3nt: TGTGCCTGGAGTTCAGGGGTGGCCGGGGAGCTGTTTTTT

d_gene: -
j_gene: TRBJ1-1
v_gene: TRBV18
abundance: -
CDR3aa: CASSGGYTEAFF
CDR3nt: TGTGCCAGCTCGGGAGGCTACACTGAAGCTTTCTTT

d_gene: -
j_gene: TRBJ1-2
v_gene: TRBV4-2
abundance: -
CDR3aa: CASSQDGTGRDGYTF
CDR3nt: TGTGCCAGCAGCCAAGATGGTACAGGGAGAGATGGCTACACCTTC

d_gene: TRBD1
j_gene: TRBJ2-1
v_gene: TRBV3-1/TRBV3-2
abundance: -
CDR3aa: CASSHLQGGTNEQFF
CDR3nt: TGTGCCAGCAGCCATCTACAGGGGGGTACCAATGAGCAGTTCTTC

d_gene: -
j_gene: TRBJ1-5
v_gene: TRBV19
abundance: -
CDR3aa: CASKAGGSSGNQPQHF
CDR3nt: TGTGCCAGTAAGGCGGGGGGATCGTCAGGCAATCAGCCCCAGCATTTT

d_gene: TRBD2
j_gene: TRBJ2-7
v_gene: TRBV15
abundance: -
CDR3aa: CATSRDQPSGARTYEQYF
CDR3nt: TGTGCCACCAGCAGAGATCAGCCTAGCGGGGCCCGAACCTACGAGCAGTACTTC

d_gene: TRBD1
j_gene: TRBJ1-5
v_gene: TRBV28
abundance: once
CDR3aa: CASGSGTGGQPQHF
CDR3nt: TGTGCCAGCGGTTCCGGGACAGGGGGCCAGCCCCAGCATTTT

d_gene: TRBD1
j_gene: TRBJ2-1
v_gene: TRBV6-5
abundance: -
CDR3aa: CASKDRTYNEQFF
CDR3nt: TGTGCCAGCAAGGACAGGACGTACAATGAGCAGTTCTTC

d_gene: -
j_gene: TRBJ1-2
v_gene: TRBV4-3
abundance: -
CDR3aa: CASSQYGAHGYTF
CDR3nt: TGCGCCAGCAGCCAATACGGGGCACATGGCTACACCTTC

d_gene: TRBD1
j_gene: TRBJ1-1
v_gene: TRBV18
abundance: few
CDR3aa: CASSPLGQLNTEAFF
CDR3nt: TGTGCCAGCTCACCCTTGGGACAGTTGAACACTGAAGCTTTCTTT

d_gene: TRBD2
j_gene: TRBJ2-1
v_gene: TRBV6-5
abundance: -
CDR3aa: CASSSGSGSYNEQFF
CDR3nt: TGTGCCAGCAGTTCGGGTAGCGGGTCCTACAATGAGCAGTTCTTC

d_gene: -
j_gene: TRBJ1-3
v_gene: TRBV5-1
abundance: -
CDR3aa: CASSPRWGQGSGNTIYF
CDR3nt: TGCGCCAGCAGCCCCCGATGGGGTCAGGGCTCTGGAAACACCATATATTTT

d_gene: -
j_gene: TRBJ1-1
v_gene: TRBV11-2
abundance: -
CDR3aa: CASSPGGTEAFF
CDR3nt: TGTGCCAGCAGCCCGGGTGGAACTGAAGCTTTCTTT

d_gene: TRBD1
j_gene: TRBJ1-2
v_gene: TRBV14
abundance: many
CDR3aa: CASSPRDRAYGYTF
CDR3nt: TGTGCCAGCAGTCCCCGGGACAGGGCTTACGGCTACACCTTC

d_gene: -
j_gene: TRBJ2-7
v_gene: TRBV11-2
abundance: once
CDR3aa: CASSLGVREQYF
CDR3nt: TGTGCCAGCAGCTTAGGGGTCCGCGAGCAGTACTTC

d_gene: TRBD1
j_gene: TRBJ2-7
v_gene: TRBV19
abundance: -
CDR3aa: CASSPTGGGEQYF
CDR3nt: TGTGCCAGTAGTCCGACAGGGGGCGGCGAGCAGTACTTC

d_gene: -
j_gene: TRBJ1-1
v_gene: TRBV6-5
abundance: -
CDR3aa: CASMKGALTEAFF
CDR3nt: TGTGCCAGCATGAAAGGGGCTTTGACTGAAGCTTTCTTT